This TCR beta chain was identified in a study of shared clonotypes between healthy human individuals (TCRdb year 2020). Turning to the overall study: The cohort included three men and two women between 18 and 49 years of age. For each donor, CD4 naive and CD4 memory were each run on three plates, CD8 naive on two plates, and CD8 memory on one plate. To estimate repertoire size and how much clonotype sharing occurs between individuals, the study deeply sequenced the blood TCR repertoires of a handful of healthy adults. To increase sequencing depth and limit assay-specific biases, TCR repertoire library preparation and sequencing were carried out by different laboratories using diverse techniques. Leukapheresis yielded between about 0.85 and 9.5 billion PBMCs per donor. Overall study results and their limits: Sampling was restricted to blood, and TCR repertoires in tissue are likely to differ from TCR repertoires in blood. Compared with non-shared clonotypes, clonotypes shared by all four sorted-subset donors had higher generation probabilities. Pairwise subsampling led to the expectation that sequencing depth would affect the degree of clonotype sharing among donors. Sharing across a few donors was observed for roughly 5% of naive CD4, less than 4% of naive CD8, 2.3% of memory CD4, and around 0.44% of memory CD8 clonotypes. Rarefaction of sorted-subset datasets indicated incomplete sequencing despite the large sequencing depth. Naive subsets generally had larger estimated clonotype richness than memory subsets did. The small number of donors limited the genetic and exposure-history diversity represented.

This clone was detected a few times. Its antigen is currently not known. It has no much larger one-base neighbor in the sample; base qualities were not kept. The donors were healthy, HIV-negative adults with no recently reported acute infections or vaccinations. All donors were Caucasian adults living in Nashville, Tennessee, USA. CD4+ T cells were enriched by magnetic negative selection, after which naive cells were positively selected on CD45RA and the negative fraction was taken as the memory subset. After blood collection by leukapheresis, PBMCs were isolated using Ficoll-Histopaque density gradient centrifugation and then cryopreserved in the vapor phase of liquid nitrogen. Purity and quantity of every magnetically sorted T cell population were checked by analytical flow cytometry. Each sorted fraction had its genomic DNA isolated and then quantified by UV absorbance on a Nanodrop 2000c. Relative to germline, V is 3 bases shorter and J is 6 bases shorter, with 12 bases between their ends. For CDR1 and CDR2, the germline V gene lists MDHEN and SYDVKM. Inclusive of the bounding cysteine and phenylalanine, the CDR3 is 14 residues long. The retained sequence is limited to the CDR3, 42 bases, with the frame set at the first base.

Using the deep immunoSEQ assay, TCR CDR3 regions were amplified from genomic DNA by multiplex PCR. For each cell subset, the extracted genomic DNA was distributed evenly across all wells of several immunoSEQ 96-well plates, and each plate served as one replicate. For sorted subsets, 150 to 200 ng genomic DNA, equal to tens of thousands of T cell genomes, was loaded into each replicate PCR. Purified libraries were quantified with a Qubit 3.0 fluorometer, sized on a Bioanalyzer 2100, and re-quantified with the KAPA Library Quantification kit. Every immunoSEQ 96-well plate was sequenced on a separate single-read 150-cycle Illumina NextSeq 550 flow cell. Per the original workflow: Because only junctional sequences without quality scores were contained in the immunoSEQ output, filtering matching that applied to full-length reads could not be performed. Sequences were annotated with PyIR, a Python wrapper for IgBLAST v1.9, and V/J genes and CDR3 were assigned using IMGT germline references. Reads with weak V/J assignments (E-value above 1e-6), missing CDR3, stop codons, out-of-frame junctions, or ambiguous translated residues were removed. V3J clonotypes were defined as sequences sharing the same inferred V gene, J gene, and CDR3 amino acid sequence. Percentage overlap between repertoires was computed as shared unique clonotypes divided by the size of the smaller repertoire. Richness of each repertoire was evaluated using RTK rarefaction, the Chao1 estimator, and Recon v2.1 estimates of unobserved clonotypes. For all TCRbeta clonotypes obtained by the gDNA method from a few donors, generation probabilities were computed with OLGA. Sourced from immuneACCESS, this table was stored by TCRdb with only in-frame sequences that have V and J called. A share of the clones is absent; for the studies checked, an unresolved V gene accounts for under half, and the remainder has no known explanation. That table supplies the V and J calls and clone size; D and trimming were determined from the DNA. Within this sample are about 1 million clones, with around 75% of them counted one time only. Over 1.3% of the sample is taken by the ten largest.

The receptor was isolated from a man between 18 and 29 years old in good health. The chain joins TRBV28 to TRBJ1-5, and the D gene may be TRBD1, 6 bases matching. Material for sequencing was memory CD4+ T cells sorted from blood. Read against the paper, the sample's cell subset or site label means: CD45RA-negative fraction. The nucleotides are TGTGCCAGCAGTTTCCAGGGGCTGAGTCAGCCCCAGCATTTT. The resulting protein is CASSFQGLSQPQHF.